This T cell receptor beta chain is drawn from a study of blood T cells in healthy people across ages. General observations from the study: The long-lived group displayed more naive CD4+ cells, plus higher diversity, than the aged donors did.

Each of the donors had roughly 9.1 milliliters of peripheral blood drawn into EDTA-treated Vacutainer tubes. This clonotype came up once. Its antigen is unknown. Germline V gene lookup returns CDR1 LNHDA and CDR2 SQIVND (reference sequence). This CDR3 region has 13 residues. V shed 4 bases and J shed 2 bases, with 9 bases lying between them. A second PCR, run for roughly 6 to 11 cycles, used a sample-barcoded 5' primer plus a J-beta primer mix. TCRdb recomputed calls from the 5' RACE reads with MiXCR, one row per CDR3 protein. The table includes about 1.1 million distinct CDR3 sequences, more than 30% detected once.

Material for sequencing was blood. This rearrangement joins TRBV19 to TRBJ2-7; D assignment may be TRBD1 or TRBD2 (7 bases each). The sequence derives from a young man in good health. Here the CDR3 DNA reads TGTGCCAGTAGTACAGGGGGGGCCTACGAGCAGTACTTC. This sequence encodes CASSTGGAYEQYF.